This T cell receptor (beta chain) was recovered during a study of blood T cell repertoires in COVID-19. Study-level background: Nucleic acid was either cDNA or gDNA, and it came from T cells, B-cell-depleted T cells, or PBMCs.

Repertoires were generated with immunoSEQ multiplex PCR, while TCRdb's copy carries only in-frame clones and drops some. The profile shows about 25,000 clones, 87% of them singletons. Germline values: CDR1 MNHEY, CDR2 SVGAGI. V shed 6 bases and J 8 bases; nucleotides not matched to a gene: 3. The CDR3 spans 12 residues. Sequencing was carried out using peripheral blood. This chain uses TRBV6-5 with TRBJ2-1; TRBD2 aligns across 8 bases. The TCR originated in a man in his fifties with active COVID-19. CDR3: CASRTGGDEQFF. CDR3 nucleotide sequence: TGTGCCAGCAGGACGGGGGGGGATGAGCAGTTCTTC.